A single sample gave rise to the 9 T cell receptor beta chains below, sequenced in a study of T-cell memory formation after mild COVID-19. TCRdb called the 5' RACE reads again in MiXCR, with one record for every CDR3 protein. The data contain about 340,000 distinct CDR3 sequences, about 15% of them singletons. Sequencing used PBMCs or a T cell subset sorted from them (not recorded which). These receptors were obtained from a man younger than 35 who had mild COVID-19 (a few samples of this study predate the infection). Cell type and time point are not known.

The chain has TRBV20-1 and TRBJ2-7; D may correspond to TRBD1 or TRBD2 (6 bases each). This CDR3 is 14 amino acids long. The V and J ends lost 5 bases and 3 bases respectively, with 17 bases between them. Germline V lookup: CDR1 DFQATT, CDR2 SNEGSKA (reference sequence). The CDR3 coding sequence is TGCAGTGCTTATGAGGCAGGGGACTTCTACGAGCAGTACTTC. Its translation is CSAYEAGDFYEQYF.

The CDR3 sequence: CAWSSSGSDTQYF. CDR3 DNA sequence: TGTGCCTGGAGTTCTAGTGGGTCAGATACGCAGTATTTT. The chain combines TRBV30 with TRBJ2-3; no clear D gene. Trimming took off 2 bases at V and 4 bases at J, with 10 bases between the two ends. This CDR3 comprises 13 residues. CDR1 is GTSNPN, CDR2 SVGIG, per germline (reference sequence).

The J gene is TRBJ1-5, the V gene TRBV7-2; D may be TRBD1 (6 bases). Trimming cost V 5 bases and J 6 bases, with 17 bases left between them. The CDR3 is 15 amino acids. CDR1 and CDR2 from the germline V gene are SGHTA and FQGNSA. The CDR3 region is CASSEQGSAAQPQHF. The CDR3 DNA reads TGTGCCAGCAGCGAACAGGGATCGGCGGCTCAGCCCCAGCATTTT.

This clonotype has more than one count but fewer than ten. The chain employs TRBV3-1 and TRBJ2-3; 11 bases are shared with TRBD2. CDR1 and CDR2 from the germline V gene are LGHDT and YNNKEL (reference sequence). This CDR3 has 16 residues. The trim removed 4 bases at V and 4 bases at J, leaving 7 bases unmatched. CDR3 DNA: TGTGCCAGCAGCCGAACTAGCGGGGGTGTGCCAGATACGCAGTATTTT. This encodes CASSRTSGGVPDTQYF.

The sample holds a few counts of this clonotype. The chain couples TRBV28 to TRBJ2-5; 7 nucleotides align to TRBD1. The CDR3 runs 15 residues. Germline-derived CDR1 and CDR2 are MDHEN and SYDVKM. The trim removed 5 bases at V and 1 base at J, leaving 7 bases unmatched. CDR3 in amino acids: CASSPDRPFQETQYF. In DNA, the CDR3 is TGTGCCAGCAGTCCGGACAGGCCCTTCCAAGAGACCCAGTACTTC.

This clonotype was picked up many times. The chain employs TRBV12-3 or TRBV12-4 and TRBJ2-5; 10 positions match TRBD2. V shed 2 bases and J 1 base; nucleotides not matched to a gene: 4. There are 16 residues in the CDR3. The CDR3 is CASSLSGGAPQETQYF. As DNA, the CDR3 is TGTGCCAGCAGTTTAAGCGGGGGGGCCCCCCAAGAGACCCAGTACTTC.

This clonotype appeared a few times. The chain uses TRBV7-3 and TRBJ2-3, with 8 bases fitting TRBD2. The CDR3 is 16 residues long. V lost 5 bases to trimming and J lost 4 bases; unmatched junction nucleotides: 11. The germline V gene has CDR1 SGHTA and CDR2 FQGTGA. The CDR3 nucleotides are TGTGCCAGCAGCATACTCACGGGGGGGCCCTCAGATACGCAGTATTTT. Residues: CASSILTGGPSDTQYF.

In DNA, the CDR3 is TGTGCCAGCAGCGTAAACAAGGACACGCAGTATTTT. Translating gives CASSVNKDTQYF. The chain carries TRBV9 and TRBJ2-3, with unresolved D. V lost 1 base to trimming and J lost 9 bases, with 9 bases between them. There are 12 residues in the CDR3. CDR1 is SGDLS, CDR2 YYNGEE, per germline.

Only a few counts were recorded for this clonotype. This chain uses TRBV7-3 with TRBJ2-3; D may be TRBD2 (7 bases). With 3 bases removed from V and 2 bases from J, the gap between germline ends came to 12 bases. CDR1 and CDR2 from the germline V gene are SGHTA and FQGTGA. This CDR3 has 15 residues. CDR3 DNA: TGTGCCAGCAGCTTTGGGGGGGCCCTCACAGATACGCAGTATTTT. It codes for CASSFGGALTDTQYF.